One and the same sample provided the 13 T cell receptor beta chains below, sequenced in a study of blood T cell repertoires in COVID-19. This table comes from immunoSEQ multiplex PCR, and its TCRdb copy is limited to in-frame clones, with some not included. This sample has fewer than 150,000 clones, with about four fifths found just once. Material for sequencing was peripheral blood. These TCRs come from a human donor in a cohort sampled during active COVID-19.

This chain links TRBV6-5 with TRBJ1-5; 8 nucleotides match TRBD1. The V segment lost 3 bases and the J segment 7 bases; nucleotides outside the gene matches: 5. CDR1 is MNHEY and CDR2 is SVGAGI in the germline V gene. The CDR3 runs 14 residues. The CDR3 region is CASSYGQGQQPQHF. For the CDR3, the DNA is TGTGCCAGCAGTTATGGACAGGGACAACAGCCCCAGCATTTT.

This chain links TRBV24-1 with TRBJ2-1; 11 bases line up with TRBD2. CDR3 length equals 14 residues. V shed 9 bases and J 5 bases; nucleotides not matched to a gene: 5. The germline V gene encodes CDR1 KGHDR and CDR2 SFDVKD. The CDR3 nucleotides read TGTGCCACCCAGACTAGCGGGGCCGACAATGAGCAGTTCTTC. This encodes CATQTSGADNEQFF.

The chain is built from TRBV24-1 and TRBJ2-1; 10 nucleotides align to TRBD1. The CDR3 consists of 15 residues. CDR1 KGHDR and CDR2 SFDVKD come from the germline V gene. The J segment lost 8 bases and the V segment lost 9 bases, leaving 12 bases of the junction unmatched. The CDR3 loop is CATGDRGRVVDEQFF. CDR3 DNA sequence: TGTGCCACCGGAGACAGGGGGCGCGTTGTGGATGAGCAGTTCTTC.

Only a few counts were recorded for this clone. The V and J genes are TRBV10-3 and TRBJ1-6; TRBD1 matches at 10 bases. Germline V gives CDR1 ENHRY, CDR2 SYGVKD. This CDR3 contains 13 residues. V shed 8 bases and J 8 bases; nucleotides not matched to a gene: 3. As DNA, the CDR3 is TGTGCCATCGGCGGGACAGGGGATTCACCCCTCCACTTT. Amino acids: CAIGGTGDSPLHF.

In DNA form, the CDR3 reads TGTGCCAGTAGTCTCCAGGGAGGCAGGGTTAGGGATGAGCAGTTCTTC. Its translation: CASSLQGGRVRDEQFF. The chain joins TRBV19 to TRBJ2-1; the D gene is possibly TRBD2 (6 bases). Germline CDR1 LNHDA, CDR2 SQIVND (reference sequence). This CDR3 comprises 16 residues. V was pared by 5 bases and J by 8 bases, with 22 bases between.

The chain couples TRBV2 to TRBJ1-1, with 7 bases that match TRBD1. The CDR3 spans 12 residues. Germline assignment: CDR1 SNHLY and CDR2 FYNNEI. V shed 4 bases, J shed 11 bases, and the junction held 7 bases outside the gene matches. The DNA of the CDR3 is TGTGCCAGCAGTGTCCGACAGGGACTGGCTTTCTTT. Encoded protein: CASSVRQGLAFF.

The rearrangement joins TRBV6-6 to TRBJ1-2, with D unresolved. Deletions cut 5 bases from V and 6 bases from J, with 13 bases between. CDR3 size: 13 residues. CDR1 is MNHNY, CDR2 SVGAGI, per germline (reference sequence). The CDR3 here is CASSPRGGHGYTF. CDR3 coding DNA: TGTGCCAGCAGTCCCAGAGGAGGCCATGGCTACACCTTC.

This chain connects TRBV4-1 to TRBJ2-5; 10 nucleotides align to TRBD2. Losses at the gene ends were 1 base for V and 5 bases for J; bases not matched to a gene: 7. The CDR3 is made up of 16 amino acids. From germline, CDR1 is MGHRA and CDR2 YSYEKL. The CDR3 DNA sequence: TGCGCCAGCAGCCAAGCGATTAGCGGGGGGACGGAGACCCAGTACTTC. This codes for CASSQAISGGTETQYF.

This chain uses TRBV7-8 with TRBJ1-1; 10 positions match TRBD1. Germline assignment: CDR1 SGHVS and CDR2 FQNEAQ. The CDR3 covers 16 residues. The ends lost 4 bases at V and 6 bases at J; junction bases unmatched: 11. The CDR3 protein is CASSSRDRGGMSEAFF. CDR3 coding DNA: TGTGCCAGCAGCTCCCGGGACAGGGGCGGGATGTCTGAAGCTTTCTTT.

This clone was counted only a few times. This chain joins TRBV5-1 and TRBJ2-2; 15 bases map to TRBD2. The V gene's germline CDR1 is SGHRS and CDR2 YFSETQ. CDR3 length: 17 amino acids. The V and J ends lost 3 bases and 4 bases, in that order; junction bases with no gene match: 4. The CDR3, as DNA: TGCGCCAGCAGCTCGGGACTAGCGGGGGGAAGCACCGGGGAGCTGTTTTTT. This encodes CASSSGLAGGSTGELFF.

The chain uses TRBV10-3 and TRBJ2-5; D is uncertain. CDR3 length: 12 residues. Trimming removed 3 bases at V and 5 bases at J, with 7 bases between. Germline values: CDR1 ENHRY, CDR2 SYGVKD. The CDR3 is CAISEAEETQYF. CDR3 in DNA: TGTGCCATCAGTGAAGCCGAGGAGACCCAGTACTTC.

The CDR3 protein is CASSQDRAGATSTDTQYF. The DNA of the CDR3 is TGCGCCAGCAGCCAAGACCGAGCGGGGGCCACTAGCACAGATACGCAGTATTTT. This chain uses TRBV4-3 with TRBJ2-3, with 8 bases aligning to TRBD2. Losses at the gene ends were 0 bases for V and 0 bases for J; bases not matched to a gene: 8. The CDR3 is 18 residues long. Germline CDR1 and CDR2: LGHNA and YSLEER.

The chain has TRBV2 and TRBJ1-5; 12 bases fit TRBD1. Germline-derived CDR1 and CDR2 are SNHLY and FYNNEI. This CDR3 spans 17 amino acids. V shed 4 bases and J 1 base; nucleotides not matched to a gene: 5. CDR3: CASSAGQGARSNQPQHF. CDR3 coding DNA: TGTGCCAGCAGTGCGGGACAGGGGGCACGAAGCAATCAGCCCCAGCATTTT.